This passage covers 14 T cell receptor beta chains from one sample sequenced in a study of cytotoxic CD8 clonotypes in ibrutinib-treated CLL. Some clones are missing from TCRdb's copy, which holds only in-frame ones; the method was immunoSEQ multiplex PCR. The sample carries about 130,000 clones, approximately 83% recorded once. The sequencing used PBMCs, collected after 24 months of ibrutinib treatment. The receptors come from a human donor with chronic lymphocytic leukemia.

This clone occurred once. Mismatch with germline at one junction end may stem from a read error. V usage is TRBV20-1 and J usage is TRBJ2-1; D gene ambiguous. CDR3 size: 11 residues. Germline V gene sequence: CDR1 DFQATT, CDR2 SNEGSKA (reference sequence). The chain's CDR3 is CSARDLTNAIF. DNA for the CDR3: TGCAGTGCTAGAGATTTAACGAACGCAATCTTC.

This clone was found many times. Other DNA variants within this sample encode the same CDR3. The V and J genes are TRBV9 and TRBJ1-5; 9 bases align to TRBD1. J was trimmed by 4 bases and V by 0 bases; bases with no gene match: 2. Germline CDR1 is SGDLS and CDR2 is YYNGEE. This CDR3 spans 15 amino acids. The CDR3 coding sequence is TGTGCCAGCAGCGTAGGGGGGACAGGGAATCAGCCCCAGCATTTT. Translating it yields CASSVGGTGNQPQHF.

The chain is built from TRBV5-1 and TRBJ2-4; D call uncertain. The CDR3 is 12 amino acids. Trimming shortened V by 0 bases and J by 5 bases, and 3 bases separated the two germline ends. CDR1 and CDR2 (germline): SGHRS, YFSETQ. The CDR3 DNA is TGCGCCAGCAGCTTGGTCGAAAACATTCAGTACTTC. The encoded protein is CASSLVENIQYF. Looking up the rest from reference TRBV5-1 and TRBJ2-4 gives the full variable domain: KAGVTQTPRYLIKTRGQQVTLSCSPISGHRSVSWYQQTPGQGLQFLFEYFSETQRNKGNFPGRFSGRQFSNSRSEMNVSTLELGDSALYLCASSLVENIQYFGAGTRLSVL.

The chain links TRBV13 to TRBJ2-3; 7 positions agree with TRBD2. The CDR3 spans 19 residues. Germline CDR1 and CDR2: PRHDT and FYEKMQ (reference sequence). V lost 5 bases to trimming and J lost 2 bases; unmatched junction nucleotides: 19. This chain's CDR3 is CASSRLGSGPSHNTDTQYF. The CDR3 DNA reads TGTGCCAGCAGCCGCCTCGGTAGCGGGCCGTCTCATAACACAGATACGCAGTATTTT.

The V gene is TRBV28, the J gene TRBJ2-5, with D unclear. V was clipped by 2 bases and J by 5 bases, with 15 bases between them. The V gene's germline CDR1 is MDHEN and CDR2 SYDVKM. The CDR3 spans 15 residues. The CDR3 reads CASSLTQVLAETQYF. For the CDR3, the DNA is TGTGCCAGCAGTTTAACCCAGGTTCTCGCGGAGACCCAGTACTTC.

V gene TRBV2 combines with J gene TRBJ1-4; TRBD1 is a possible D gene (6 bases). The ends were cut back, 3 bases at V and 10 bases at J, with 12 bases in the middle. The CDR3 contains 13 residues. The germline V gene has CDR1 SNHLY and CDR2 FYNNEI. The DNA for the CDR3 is TGTGCCAGCAGTGAGGGGGCACGGGGAAAACTGTTTTTT. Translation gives CASSEGARGKLFF.

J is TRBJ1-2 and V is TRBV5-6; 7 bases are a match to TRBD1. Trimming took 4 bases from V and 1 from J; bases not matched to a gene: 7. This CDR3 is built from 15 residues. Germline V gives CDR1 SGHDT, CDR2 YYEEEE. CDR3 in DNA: TGTGCCAGCAGCACGCGACAGGGAGGTAACTATGGCTACACCTTC. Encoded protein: CASSTRQGGNYGYTF.

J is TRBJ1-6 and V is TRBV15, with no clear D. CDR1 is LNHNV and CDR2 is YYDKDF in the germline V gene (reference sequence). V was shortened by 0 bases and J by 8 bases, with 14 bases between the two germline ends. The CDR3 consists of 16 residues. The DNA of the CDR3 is TGTGCCACCAGCAGAGATCTCAAGAGGGTGGATTCACCCCTCCACTTT. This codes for CATSRDLKRVDSPLHF.

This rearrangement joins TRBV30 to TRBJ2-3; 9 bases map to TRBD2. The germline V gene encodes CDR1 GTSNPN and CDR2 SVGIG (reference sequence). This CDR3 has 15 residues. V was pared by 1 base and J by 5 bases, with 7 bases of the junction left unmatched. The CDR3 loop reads CAWSGGGGAVDTQYF. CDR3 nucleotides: TGTGCCTGGAGTGGGGGCGGGGGGGCCGTAGATACGCAGTATTTT.

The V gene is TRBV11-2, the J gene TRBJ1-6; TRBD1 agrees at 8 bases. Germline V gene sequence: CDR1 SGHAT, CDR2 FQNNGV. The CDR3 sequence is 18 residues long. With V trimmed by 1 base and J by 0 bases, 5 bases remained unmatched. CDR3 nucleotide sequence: TGTGCCAGCAGCTTAGGGGGACAGGTTATCTCCTATAATTCACCCCTCCACTTT. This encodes CASSLGGQVISYNSPLHF. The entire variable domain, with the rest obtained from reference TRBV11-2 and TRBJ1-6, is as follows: EAGVAQSPRYKIIEKRQSVAFWCNPISGHATLYWYQQILGQGPKLLIQFQNNGVVDDSQLPKDRFSAERLKGVDSTLKIQPAKLEDSAVYLCASSLGGQVISYNSPLHFGNGTRLTVT.

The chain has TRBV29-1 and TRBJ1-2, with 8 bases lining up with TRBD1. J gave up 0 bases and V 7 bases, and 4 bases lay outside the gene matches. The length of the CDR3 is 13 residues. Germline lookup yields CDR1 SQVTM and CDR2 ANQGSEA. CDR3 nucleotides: TGCAGCGCCGGGACAGGCGCTAACTATGGCTACACCTTC. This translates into CSAGTGANYGYTF.

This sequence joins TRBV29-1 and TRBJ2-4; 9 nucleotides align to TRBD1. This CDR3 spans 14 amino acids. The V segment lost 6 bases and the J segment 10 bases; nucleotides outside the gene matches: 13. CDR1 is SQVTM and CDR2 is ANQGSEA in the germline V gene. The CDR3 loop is CSVETGTGSGIQYF. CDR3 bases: TGCAGCGTGGAAACCGGGACAGGGTCTGGGATTCAGTACTTC. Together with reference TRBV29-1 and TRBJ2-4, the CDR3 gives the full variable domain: SAVISQKPSRDICQRGTSLTIQCQVDSQVTMMFWYRQQPGQSLTLIATANQGSEATYESGFVIDKFPISRPNLTFSTLTVSNMSPEDSSIYLCSVETGTGSGIQYFGAGTRLSVL.

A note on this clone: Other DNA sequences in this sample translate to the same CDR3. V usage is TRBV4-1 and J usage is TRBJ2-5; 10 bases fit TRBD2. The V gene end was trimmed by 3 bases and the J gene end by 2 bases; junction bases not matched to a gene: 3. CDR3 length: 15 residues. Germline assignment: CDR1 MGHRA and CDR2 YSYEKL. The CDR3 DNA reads TGCGCCAGCAGCCAGAAACTAGCGGGGCAAGAGACCCAGTACTTC. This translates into CASSQKLAGQETQYF.

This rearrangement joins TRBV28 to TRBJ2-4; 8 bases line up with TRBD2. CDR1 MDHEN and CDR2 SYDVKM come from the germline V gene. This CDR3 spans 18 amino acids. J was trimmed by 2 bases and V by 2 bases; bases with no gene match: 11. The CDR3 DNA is TGTGCCAGCAGTTTAACCGGGAGGGCGGAGGTGACCAAAAACATTCAGTACTTC. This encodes CASSLTGRAEVTKNIQYF.